A selection of T cell receptor beta chains follows, all from one sample in a study of cytomegalovirus exposure and HLA in healthy donors. The repertoire was sequenced with immunoSEQ multiplex PCR; TCRdb's copy has only in-frame clones and lacks some. The specimen's table records roughly 140,000 clones. The sample consisted of PBMCs. Every receptor here comes from a man in his forties in good health and CMV-seronegative. CDR3s include the opening cysteine and the closing phenylalanine or tryptophan. D genes are given only for firm matches.

cdr3_nt cdr3_aa j_call v_call cdr3_length d_call
TGTGCCAGTAGTCTGGGGAGGCTCTACAATGAGCAGTTCTTC CASSLGRLYNEQFF TRBJ2-1 TRBV19 14 -
TGTGCCAGCTCACCACCGGGGGGGGGATACGAGCAGTACTTC CASSPPGGGYEQYF TRBJ2-7 TRBV18 14 TRBD2
TGCGCCAGCAGCCAAGACGAAGGCCGGGGGTCACCCCTCCACTTT CASSQDEGRGSPLHF TRBJ1-6 TRBV4-1 15 -
TGCAGTGAGAGGGAACGGTATGGCTACACCTTC CSERERYGYTF TRBJ1-2 TRBV20-1 11 -
TGTGCCAGCAGTTACGTCCTAGGAGGAGAAACGCAGTATTTT CASSYVLGGETQYF TRBJ2-3 TRBV6-5 14 -
TGTGCCAGCAGTCTCCTGACAGATGGCGGGGAGCTGTTTTTT CASSLLTDGGELFF TRBJ2-2 TRBV28 14 -
TGTGCCTGGAGTGTGGTGGTGGAGCGGGGGGCCCCTTATAATGAGCAGTTCTTC CAWSVVVERGAPYNEQFF TRBJ2-1 TRBV30 18 TRBD2
TGTGCCAGCAGCTATAGGGGGAAAGCTAACTATGGCTACACCTTC CASSYRGKANYGYTF TRBJ1-2 TRBV6-5 15 -
TGTGCCAGCAGGTCACAGGGGGATGAGCAGTTCTTC CASRSQGDEQFF TRBJ2-1 TRBV7-3 12 TRBD1
TGCGCCAGCAGCTACCGGGACAGGCGAGGCGCTGAAGCTTTCTTT CASSYRDRRGAEAFF TRBJ1-1 TRBV5-1 15 TRBD1
TGCGCCAGCAGCCAAAAAATGGGGCTGGGCACTGAAGCTTTCTTT CASSQKMGLGTEAFF TRBJ1-1 TRBV4-1 15 -
TGTGCCAGCACCTCGACTAGCGGTAACTCCTACGAGCAGTACTTC CASTSTSGNSYEQYF TRBJ2-7 TRBV6-5 15 TRBD2
TGTGCCAGCAGTTACTTGGCGGGGGGGCTCTACGAGCAGTACTTC CASSYLAGGLYEQYF TRBJ2-7 TRBV6-5 15 TRBD2
TGTGCCAGCAGCTTGCAGGGGGTTAGGGGCACTGAAGCTTTCTTT CASSLQGVRGTEAFF TRBJ1-1 TRBV5-4 15 TRBD1
TGTGCCAGCAGCCAAGTGGGCAGGGTAAGGGAAAAACTGTTTTTT CASSQVGRVREKLFF TRBJ1-4 TRBV4-2 15 -
TGTGCCAGCAGCTTGGGACAGCTCAACACTGAAGCTTTCTTT CASSLGQLNTEAFF TRBJ1-1 TRBV11-2 14 TRBD1
TGCAGCGTTGCTGGCAGGGGGCCAGATTACGAGCAGTACTTC CSVAGRGPDYEQYF TRBJ2-7 TRBV29-1 14 TRBD1
TGTGCCAGCAGCTTCCCTAGCGGGGGGGCCCCGGAGCTGTTTTTT CASSFPSGGAPELFF TRBJ2-2 TRBV11-1 15 TRBD2
TGTGCCAGCAGTGAACATGACAGGGGGCTCTCTGGAAACACCATATATTTT CASSEHDRGLSGNTIYF TRBJ1-3 TRBV6-1 17 TRBD1
TGTGCCAGCAGCTTACCGTCTCCCGGGGGAGACACTGAAGCTTTCTTT CASSLPSPGGDTEAFF TRBJ1-1 TRBV6-6 16 -
TGCGCCAGCAGCTTGGTAGCAGGGCCAGTCGGGGAGCTGTTTTTT CASSLVAGPVGELFF TRBJ2-2 TRBV5-1 15 -
TGTGCCAGCAGCGTTAGCGGGGATAATACGCAGTATTTT CASSVSGDNTQYF TRBJ2-3 TRBV6-5 13 TRBD2
TGTGCCAGTGCCGACAGGGAAGCTTTCTTT CASADREAFF TRBJ1-1 TRBV19 10 -
TGTGCCAGCAGCTTATATTTAAAGCGTGAGCAGTTCTTC CASSLYLKREQFF TRBJ2-1 TRBV7-3 13 -
TGTGCCAGCAGCAACCGACAGGGGGCAAGGGGCTACACCTTC CASSNRQGARGYTF TRBJ1-2 TRBV11-2 14 TRBD1
TGTGCCAGCAGCTCCCTGGGACTAGCGGGGGCGAGGGTGGGTGAGCAGTTCTTC CASSSLGLAGARVGEQFF TRBJ2-1 TRBV7-3 18 TRBD2
TGCGCCAGCAGCCAAGATAGGGGCTACGAGCAGTACTTC CASSQDRGYEQYF TRBJ2-7 TRBV4-3 13 -
TGTGCCAGCAGTGACTCGGACAGAGGTTCACCCCTCCACTTT CASSDSDRGSPLHF TRBJ1-6 TRBV6-4 14 -
TGTGCCAGCAGTCGATCGAGGAACACCGGGGAGCTGTTTTTT CASSRSRNTGELFF TRBJ2-2 TRBV9 14 -
TGCAGCGTTGAAGTTCAGAGGACTGAAGCTTTCTTT CSVEVQRTEAFF TRBJ1-1 TRBV29-1 12 -
TGTGCCAGCTCACCAACGATCGGACAGGGGGCCTCTAATGAAAAACTGTTTTTT CASSPTIGQGASNEKLFF TRBJ1-4 TRBV18 18 TRBD1
TGTGCCAGCAGCGTAGACCCCTCTAGCCAGTCCTACGAGCAGTACTTC CASSVDPSSQSYEQYF TRBJ2-7 TRBV9 16 -
TGTGCCATCAGTGAGTCGGGGGCAGGCCGGGGCCTCTATGGCTACACCTTC CAISESGAGRGLYGYTF TRBJ1-2 TRBV10-3 17 -
TGCGCCAGCAGCTTGACTAGCGGGGGCCAAGAGACCCAGTACTTC CASSLTSGGQETQYF TRBJ2-5 TRBV5-1 15 TRBD2
TGTGCCAGCAAAACCGGGACAGGGAATCTGGGGCGGTACTTC CASKTGTGNLGRYF TRBJ2-7 TRBV28 14 TRBD1
TGTGCCAGCAGAGTGCTCGGGACAGGAGATCAGCCCCAGCATTTT CASRVLGTGDQPQHF TRBJ1-5 TRBV6-1 15 TRBD1
TGTGCCAGCAGTGGAGGGCCTGGTGGCACAGATACGCAGTATTTT CASSGGPGGTDTQYF TRBJ2-3 TRBV2 15 -
TGTGCCAGCAGCCAGTCTCCCGACCCGGGGAGCACTGAAGCTTTCTTT CASSQSPDPGSTEAFF TRBJ1-1 TRBV4-2 16 -
TGTGCCAGCAGTGACTCTAGCGCAGGGGTAGAAGGCTACACCTTC CASSDSSAGVEGYTF TRBJ1-2 TRBV6-4 15 -
TGCGCCAGCAGCCAACCCGACAGCAGCTATGGCTACACCTTC CASSQPDSSYGYTF TRBJ1-2 TRBV4-1 14 -
TGTGCCAGCAGCTTGGACAGGGCTTGGTTCGCTGAAGCTTTCTTT CASSLDRAWFAEAFF TRBJ1-1 TRBV6-5 15 TRBD1
TGTGCCAGTAGTCCTCTGGGACAGGGGGCGAAAAATGAGCAGTTCTTC CASSPLGQGAKNEQFF TRBJ2-1 TRBV19 16 TRBD1
TGTGCCAGCAGTTTCAGCGGGGGGGCGGGTAATGAGCAGTTCTTC CASSFSGGAGNEQFF TRBJ2-1 TRBV27 15 TRBD2
TGTGCCAGCAGTCCATGGACTAGCGGGGGCCCCTACAATGAGCAGTTCTTC CASSPWTSGGPYNEQFF TRBJ2-1 TRBV6-4 17 TRBD2
TGTGCCAGCAGCATTCAGGCCGGGTCCCCGGGGGGTGGCTACACCTTC CASSIQAGSPGGGYTF TRBJ1-2 TRBV5-4 16 -